This T cell receptor (beta chain) is from a study of OX40 agonist ivuxolimab in advanced cancers. In the study overall: Ivuxolimab is a fully human IgG2 antibody that activates OX40 (CD134). Overall study results and limits: Certain nonresponders additionally had low normalized T-cell clonal expansion.

Points on this clone: What it binds is not known.

TCRdb keeps only in-frame clones here, not all; method: immunoSEQ multiplex PCR. The table lists roughly 100,000 clones, roughly 84% of them singletons. Germline V gene sequence: CDR1 SGHRS, CDR2 YFSETQ. This CDR3 comprises 13 residues. The germline V and J ends were trimmed by 0 bases and 3 bases, with 5 bases remaining between them. The clonotype was recovered from an adult with an advanced solid tumor such as melanoma, head and neck, liver or kidney cancer. Sequencing was performed on CD4+ or CD8+ T cells sorted from blood, taken in a trial of the OX40 agonist ivuxolimab. The chain employs TRBV5-1 and TRBJ2-3; D gene uncertain. The CDR3: CASSLAGTDTQYF. CDR3 nucleotides: TGCGCCAGCAGCTTGGCCGGAACAGATACGCAGTATTTT.